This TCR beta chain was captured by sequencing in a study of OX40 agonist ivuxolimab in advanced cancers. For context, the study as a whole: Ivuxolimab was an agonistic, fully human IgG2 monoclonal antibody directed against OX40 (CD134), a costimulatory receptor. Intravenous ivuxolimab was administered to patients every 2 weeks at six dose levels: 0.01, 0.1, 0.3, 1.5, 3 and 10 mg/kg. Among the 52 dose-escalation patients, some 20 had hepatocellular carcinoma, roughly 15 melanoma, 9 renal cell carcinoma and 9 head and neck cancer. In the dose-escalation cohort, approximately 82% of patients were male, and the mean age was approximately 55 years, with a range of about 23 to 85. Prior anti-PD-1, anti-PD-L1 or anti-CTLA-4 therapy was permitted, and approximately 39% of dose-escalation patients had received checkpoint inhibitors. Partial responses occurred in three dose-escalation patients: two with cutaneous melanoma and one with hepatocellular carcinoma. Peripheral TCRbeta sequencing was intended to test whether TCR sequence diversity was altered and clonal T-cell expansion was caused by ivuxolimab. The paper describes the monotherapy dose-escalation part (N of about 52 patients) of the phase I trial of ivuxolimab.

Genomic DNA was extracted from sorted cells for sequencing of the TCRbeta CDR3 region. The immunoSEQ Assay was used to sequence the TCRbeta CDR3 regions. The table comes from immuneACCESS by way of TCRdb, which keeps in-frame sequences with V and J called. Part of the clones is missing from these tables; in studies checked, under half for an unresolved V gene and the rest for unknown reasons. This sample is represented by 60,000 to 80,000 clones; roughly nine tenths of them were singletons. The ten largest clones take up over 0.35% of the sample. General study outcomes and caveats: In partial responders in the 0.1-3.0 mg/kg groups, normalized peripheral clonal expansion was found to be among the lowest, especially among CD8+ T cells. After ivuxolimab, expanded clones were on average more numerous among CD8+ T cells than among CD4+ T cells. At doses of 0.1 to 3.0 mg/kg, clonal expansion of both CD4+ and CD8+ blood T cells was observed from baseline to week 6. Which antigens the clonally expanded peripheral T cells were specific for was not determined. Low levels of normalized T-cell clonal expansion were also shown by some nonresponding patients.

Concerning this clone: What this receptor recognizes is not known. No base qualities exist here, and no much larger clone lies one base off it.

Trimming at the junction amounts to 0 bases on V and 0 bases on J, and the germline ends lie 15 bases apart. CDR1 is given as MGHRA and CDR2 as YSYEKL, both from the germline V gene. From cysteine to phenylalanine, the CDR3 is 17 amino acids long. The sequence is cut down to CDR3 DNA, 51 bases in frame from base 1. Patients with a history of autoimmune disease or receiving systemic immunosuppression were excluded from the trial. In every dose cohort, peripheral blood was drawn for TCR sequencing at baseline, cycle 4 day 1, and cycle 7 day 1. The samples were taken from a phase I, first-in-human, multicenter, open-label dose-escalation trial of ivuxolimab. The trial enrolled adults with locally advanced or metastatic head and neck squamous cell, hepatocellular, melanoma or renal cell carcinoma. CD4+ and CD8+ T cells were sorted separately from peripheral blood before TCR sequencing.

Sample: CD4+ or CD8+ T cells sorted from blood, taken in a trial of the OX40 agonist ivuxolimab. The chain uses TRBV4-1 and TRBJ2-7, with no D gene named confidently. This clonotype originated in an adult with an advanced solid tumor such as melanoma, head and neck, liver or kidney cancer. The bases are TGCGCCAGCAGCCAAGATCAGTCGCGTTTAAGCTCCTACGAGCAGTACTTC. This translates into CASSQDQSRLSSYEQYF.